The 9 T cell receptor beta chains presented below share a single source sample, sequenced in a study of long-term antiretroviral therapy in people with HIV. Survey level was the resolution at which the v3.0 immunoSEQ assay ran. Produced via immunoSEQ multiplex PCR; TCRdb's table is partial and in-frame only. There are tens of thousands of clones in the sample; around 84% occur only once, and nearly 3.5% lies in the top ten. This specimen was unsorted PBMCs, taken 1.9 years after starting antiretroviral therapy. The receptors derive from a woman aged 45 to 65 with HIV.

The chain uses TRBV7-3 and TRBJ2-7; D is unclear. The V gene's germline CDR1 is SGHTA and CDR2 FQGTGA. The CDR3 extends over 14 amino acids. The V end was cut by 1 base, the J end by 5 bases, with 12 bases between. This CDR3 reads CASSLKVINHEQYF. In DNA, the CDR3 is TGTGCCAGCAGCTTAAAGGTTATCAACCACGAGCAGTACTTC.

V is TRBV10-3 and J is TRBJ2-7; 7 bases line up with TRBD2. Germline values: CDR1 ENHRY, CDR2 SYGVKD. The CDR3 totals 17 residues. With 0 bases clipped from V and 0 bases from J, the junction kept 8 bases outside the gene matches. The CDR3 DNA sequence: TGTGCCATCAGTGAGTCGAGGGCGGGGGAGAGCTCCTACGAGCAGTACTTC. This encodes CAISESRAGESSYEQYF.

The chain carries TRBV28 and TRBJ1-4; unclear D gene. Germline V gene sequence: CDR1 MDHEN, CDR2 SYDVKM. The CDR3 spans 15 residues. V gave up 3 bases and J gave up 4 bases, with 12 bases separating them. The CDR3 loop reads CASSFDSSNNEKLFF. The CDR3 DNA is TGTGCCAGCAGTTTCGACTCTTCAAATAATGAAAAACTGTTTTTT. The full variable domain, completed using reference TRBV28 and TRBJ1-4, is DVKVTQSSRYLVKRTGEKVFLECVQDMDHENMFWYRQDPGLGLRLIYFSYDVKMKEKGDIPEGYSVSREKKERFSLILESASTNQTSMYLCASSFDSSNNEKLFFGSGTQLSVL.

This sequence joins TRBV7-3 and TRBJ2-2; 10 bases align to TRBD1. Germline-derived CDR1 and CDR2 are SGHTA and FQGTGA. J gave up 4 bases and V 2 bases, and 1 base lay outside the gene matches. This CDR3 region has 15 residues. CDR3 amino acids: CASSLDRGRTGELFF. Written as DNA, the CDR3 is TGTGCCAGCAGCTTAGACAGGGGGCGCACCGGGGAGCTGTTTTTT.

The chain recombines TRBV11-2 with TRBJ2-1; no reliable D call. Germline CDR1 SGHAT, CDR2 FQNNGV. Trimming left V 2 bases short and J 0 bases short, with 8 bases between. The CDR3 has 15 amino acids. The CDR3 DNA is TGTGCCAGCAGCTTAAGAGCGTTCTCCTACAATGAGCAGTTCTTC. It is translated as CASSLRAFSYNEQFF.

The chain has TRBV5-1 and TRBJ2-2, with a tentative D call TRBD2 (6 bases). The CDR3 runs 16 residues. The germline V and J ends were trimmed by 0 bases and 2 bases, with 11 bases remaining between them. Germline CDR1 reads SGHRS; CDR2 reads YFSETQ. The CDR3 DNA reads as TGCGCCAGCAGCTTGGAATTGCGGGGAAACACCGGGGAGCTGTTTTTT. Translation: CASSLELRGNTGELFF.

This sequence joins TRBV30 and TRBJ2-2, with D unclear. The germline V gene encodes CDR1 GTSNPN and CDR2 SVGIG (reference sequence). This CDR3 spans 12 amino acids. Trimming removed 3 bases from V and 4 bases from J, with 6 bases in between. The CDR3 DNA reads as TGTGCCTGGAGACACAGCACCGGGGAGCTGTTTTTT. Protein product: CAWRHSTGELFF.

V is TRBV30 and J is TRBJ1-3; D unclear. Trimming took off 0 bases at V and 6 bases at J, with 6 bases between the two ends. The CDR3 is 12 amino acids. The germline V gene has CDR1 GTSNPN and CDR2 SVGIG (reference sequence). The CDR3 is CAWSVSANTIYF. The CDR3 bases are TGTGCCTGGAGTGTCTCGGCAAACACCATATATTTT.

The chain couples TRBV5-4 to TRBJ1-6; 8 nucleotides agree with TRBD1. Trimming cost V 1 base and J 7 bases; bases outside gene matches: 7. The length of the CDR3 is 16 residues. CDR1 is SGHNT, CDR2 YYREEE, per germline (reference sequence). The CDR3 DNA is TGTGCCAGCAGCTTGAAAGCAGGGGGCGCAAATTCACCCCTCCACTTT. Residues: CASSLKAGGANSPLHF.